Below are 3 T cell receptor beta chains sequenced from a single sample in a study of response to subunit inactivated influenza vaccine. TCRdb called the RT-PCR reads again in MiXCR, with one record for every CDR3 protein. The repertoire holds about 500,000 distinct CDR3 sequences, approximately 15% seen once, with less than 4% in the top ten. The material was CD4+ T cells sorted from PBMCs, obtained approximately 25 months after vaccination. The receptors come from a man aged 45 to 70 who received an inactivated influenza vaccine.

The rearrangement links TRBV5-1 to TRBJ1-2; the D gene is possibly TRBD1 (6 bases). V was trimmed by 4 bases and J by 8 bases, leaving 21 bases between them. This CDR3 contains 15 residues. CDR1 is SGHRS, CDR2 YFSETQ, per germline. The CDR3, as DNA: TGCGCCAGCAGCGTTGGGGACACAGACGAACGGGGCTACACCTTC. Translation: CASSVGDTDERGYTF.

J is TRBJ2-7 and V is TRBV10-3; D tentatively fits TRBD1 or TRBD2 (5 bases each). This CDR3 is 17 amino acids long. Per germline, CDR1 ENHRY and CDR2 SYGVKD. V was shortened by 4 bases and J by 4 bases, with 23 bases between the two germline ends. The CDR3 DNA reads TGTGCCATCAGTGGTGTTTCGGGGCAGGTCCAGGAGTACGAGCAGTACTTC. Its protein product is CAISGVSGQVQEYEQYF.

The rearrangement joins TRBV3-1 to TRBJ2-6, with D possibly being TRBD1 (5 bases). Germline values: CDR1 LGHDT, CDR2 YNNKEL (reference sequence). Trimming left V 0 bases short and J 4 bases short, with 13 bases between. CDR3 length equals 17 residues. The DNA of the CDR3 is TGTGCCAGCAGCCAAGATCTTAAAGGGGTGGGGGCCAACGTCCTGACTTTC. It specifies CASSQDLKGVGANVLTF.